These 20 T cell receptor beta chains were all obtained from the same sample, sequenced in a study of prognosis after radiotherapy for stage I lung cancer. Amplicons of TCR beta CDR3 were generated from genomic DNA by two-round multiplex PCR. With primers specific to each TRBV and TRBJ gene, the first-round PCR was performed. TCRdb ran MiXCR on the multiplex PCR reads and lists one entry per CDR3 protein. Of about 26,000 distinct CDR3 sequences in the sample, about 30% are singletons; the top ten hold 30% to 40%. The source was PBMCs, collected before or after stereotactic body radiation therapy (not recorded which). The source of these receptors is a donor at least 50 years old with non-small cell lung cancer.

This clonotype turned up a few times. This may arise from a read error, as a much more abundant clone is one base away. The chain carries TRBV5-1 and TRBJ2-2; D unclear. This CDR3 comprises 13 residues. CDR1 and CDR2 (germline): SGHRS, YFSETQ. The V end lost 3 bases, the J end lost 3 bases, and 6 bases lay between the germline ends. CDR3: CASSSDDTGELFF. The CDR3 DNA is TGCGCCAGCAGCTCAGATGACACCGGGGAGCTGTTTTTT. The full variable domain, rest sourced from reference TRBV5-1 and TRBJ2-2, is KAGVTQTPRYLIKTRGQQVTLSCSPISGHRSVSWYQQTPGQGLQFLFEYFSETQRNKGNFPGRFSGRQFSNSRSEMNVSTLELGDSALYLCASSSDDTGELFFGEGSRLTVL.

This clonotype was recorded at least ten times. The V gene is TRBV12-3 or TRBV12-4, the J gene TRBJ2-5; TRBD1 matches at 7 bases. The CDR3 totals 14 residues. V trimming: 5 bases; J trimming: 5 bases; junction bases outside the gene matches: 8. The CDR3 nucleotides are TGTGCCAGCAGTGAAAACAGGGGTGGGGAGACCCAGTACTTC. Its translation: CASSENRGGETQYF.

The chain joins TRBV12-3 or TRBV12-4 to TRBJ1-2, with TRBD1 matching 9 bases. The CDR3 is 14 residues long. With 5 bases clipped from V and 8 bases from J, the junction kept 9 bases outside the gene matches. For the CDR3, the DNA is TGTGCCAGCAGTGCCGGGACAGGGAGTTGGGGCTACACCTTC. This codes for CASSAGTGSWGYTF.

This clonotype was detected many times. The rearrangement links TRBV2 to TRBJ2-3; D is perhaps TRBD2 (7 bases). Germline CDR1 reads SNHLY; CDR2 reads FYNNEI. This CDR3 comprises 15 residues. Between the trimmed V and J ends, which lost 6 bases and 5 bases, there was a span of 18 bases. CDR3 sequence: CASRNLPGGEDTQYF. The DNA of the CDR3 is TGTGCCAGCAGGAACCTCCCGGGGGGCGAAGATACGCAGTATTTT.

In its sample, this clonotype was seen many times. This chain links TRBV12-3 or TRBV12-4 with TRBJ1-2; 10 positions match TRBD1. Losses at the gene ends were 6 bases for V and 2 bases for J; bases not matched to a gene: 6. The CDR3 has 15 amino acids. The CDR3 nucleotides are TGTGCCAGCAGGGTGACAGGGGGCGAGAACTATGGCTACACCTTC. Its translation: CASRVTGGENYGYTF.

Note on this clonotype: A far larger clone is only one base removed, so a read error is likely. The V and J genes are TRBV6-9 and TRBJ2-7; the match to TRBD1 covers 7 bases. The trim removed 6 bases at V and 4 bases at J, leaving 12 bases unmatched. Germline CDR1 reads MNHGY; CDR2 reads SVAAGI. The CDR3 contains 15 residues. The chain's CDR3 is CASRPDRVRGYEQYF. The DNA for the CDR3 is TGTGCCAGCAGACCCGACAGGGTGCGCGGATACGAGCAGTACTTC.

This clonotype was detected only once. The rearrangement joins TRBV28 to TRBJ2-1; a weak D match, TRBD1 (6 bases). Germline V gene data show CDR1 as MDHEN and CDR2 as SYDVKM. CDR3 length equals 12 residues. V lost 4 bases, J lost 12 bases, and 13 bases lay in between. The CDR3 DNA follows: TGTGCCAGCAGTTACGTTAGCAGGGGGCAGTTCTTC. Translated: CASSYVSRGQFF.

This clonotype is medium-sized. The chain joins TRBV5-1 to TRBJ2-7, with D hard to call. V gave up 4 bases and J gave up 1 base, with 12 bases separating them. Germline values: CDR1 SGHRS, CDR2 YFSETQ. The CDR3 has 14 amino acids. CDR3 sequence: CASSPLGHSYEQYF. In DNA form, the CDR3 reads TGCGCCAGCAGCCCATTGGGCCATTCCTACGAGCAGTACTTC.

This clonotype appeared once. This chain links TRBV27 with TRBJ2-7, with D unresolved. This CDR3 is built from 13 residues. Trimming removed 6 bases at V and 3 bases at J, with 12 bases between. The germline gives CDR1 MNHEY, CDR2 SMNVEV (reference sequence). DNA of the CDR3: TGTGCCAGCAGCTTCAAGGGAAACTACGAGCAGTACTTC. As protein: CASSFKGNYEQYF.

The chain couples TRBV6-2 or TRBV6-3 to TRBJ1-1, with a possible D match to TRBD1 (5 bases). The CDR3 loop spans 14 amino acids. Germline V CDR1 and CDR2: MNHEY, SVGEGT. With 6 bases removed from V and 5 bases from J, the gap between germline ends came to 16 bases. The CDR3 is CASREAGDATEAFF. CDR3 DNA: TGTGCCAGCAGAGAGGCGGGGGACGCGACTGAAGCTTTCTTT.

Many counts were recorded for this clonotype. V and J are TRBV3-1 and TRBJ2-7, with D possibly being TRBD2 (6 bases). Germline values: CDR1 LGHDT, CDR2 YNNKEL (reference sequence). The CDR3 totals 14 residues. The ends were cut back, 0 bases at V and 9 bases at J, with 15 bases in the middle. The CDR3 is CASSQEGGPRVQYF. The CDR3 bases are TGTGCCAGCAGCCAAGAGGGGGGTCCGCGGGTGCAGTACTTC.

The chain combines TRBV6-4 with TRBJ1-2; D remains unclear. CDR3 length: 13 amino acids. Germline V gene lookup returns CDR1 MRHNA and CDR2 SNTAGT. Deletions cut 6 bases from V and 6 bases from J, with 14 bases between. The CDR3 bases are TGTGCCAGCAGGTGTCACGGTATACATGGCTACACCTTC. Protein: CASRCHGIHGYTF.

Ten or more counts support this clonotype. The chain employs TRBV11-3 and TRBJ2-7; D remains ambiguous. CDR1 and CDR2 from the germline V gene are SGHNT and YENEEA. Between the trimmed V and J ends, which lost 1 base and 2 bases, there was a span of 12 bases. The CDR3 is 15 amino acids. CDR3 amino acids: CASSLGFLAAYEQYF. DNA of the CDR3: TGTGCCAGCAGCTTAGGTTTTTTAGCAGCCTACGAGCAGTACTTC. The whole variable domain, filled in from reference TRBV11-3 and TRBJ2-7, reads EAGVVQSPRYKIIEKKQPVAFWCNPISGHNTLYWYLQNLGQGPELLIRYENEEAVDDSQLPKDRFSAERLKGVDSTLKIQPAELGDSAVYLCASSLGFLAAYEQYFGPGTRLTVT.

As concerns this clonotype: This may stem from a read error, because a much larger clone lies one nucleotide away. This sequence joins TRBV10-3 and TRBJ2-7; D unclear. This CDR3 contains 15 residues. Trimming cost V 0 bases and J 3 bases, with 12 bases left between them. Germline assignment: CDR1 ENHRY and CDR2 SYGVKD. The chain's CDR3 is CAISESIGPFYEQYF. The CDR3, as DNA: TGTGCCATCAGTGAGTCGATTGGGCCGTTCTACGAGCAGTACTTC.

This clonotype was counted at least ten times. The chain carries TRBV7-2 and TRBJ1-3, with TRBD1 matching over 8 bases. From germline, CDR1 is SGHTA and CDR2 FQGNSA. The CDR3 extends over 15 amino acids. The ends lost 6 bases at V and 0 bases at J; junction bases unmatched: 4. CDR3 region: CASRRDRSSGNTIYF. In DNA form, the CDR3 reads TGTGCCAGCAGACGGGACAGGAGCTCTGGAAACACCATATATTTT.

In its sample, this clonotype was seen many times. The chain couples TRBV5-4 to TRBJ1-2; 12 nucleotides align to TRBD1. Germline CDR1 SGHNT, CDR2 YYREEE (reference sequence). The CDR3 loop spans 17 amino acids. The V segment lost 4 bases and the J segment 0 bases; nucleotides outside the gene matches: 7. CDR3: CASSPGQGAQTNYGYTF. The CDR3 DNA is TGTGCCAGCAGCCCGGGACAGGGGGCCCAAACTAACTATGGCTACACCTTC.

The CDR3 bases are TGTGCCAGCAGCTTGGGGGTCGCTCAAGAGACCCAGTACTTC. Translated: CASSLGVAQETQYF. The chain is built from TRBV5-5 and TRBJ2-5; D unclear. The length of the CDR3 is 14 residues. V shed 0 bases and J shed 2 bases, with 8 bases lying between them. The germline CDR1 and CDR2 sequences are SGHKS and YYEKEE (reference sequence).

Ten or more counts support this clonotype. The J gene is TRBJ1-1, the V gene TRBV28, with 7 bases matching TRBD1. V shed 7 bases and J 1 base; nucleotides not matched to a gene: 9. This CDR3 region has 15 residues. The V gene's germline CDR1 is MDHEN and CDR2 SYDVKM. This chain's CDR3 is CASTATGVANTEAFF. As DNA, the CDR3 is TGTGCCAGCACCGCAACAGGGGTGGCGAACACTGAAGCTTTCTTT.

This clonotype was counted at least ten times. The chain couples TRBV2 to TRBJ2-7; TRBD2 matches at 14 bases. The germline V gene has CDR1 SNHLY and CDR2 FYNNEI. The CDR3 has 14 amino acids. Trimming at V came to 11 bases and at J to 7 bases, leaving 10 bases not matched to a gene. DNA for the CDR3: TGTGCCGGGAGGGGACTAGCGGGAGCCTTTGAGCAGTACTTC. Translated: CAGRGLAGAFEQYF. Full variable domain (rest looked up from reference TRBV2 and TRBJ2-7): EPEVTQTPSHQVTQMGQEVILRCVPISNHLYFYWYRQILGQKVEFLVSFYNNEISEKSEIFDDQFSVERPDGSNFTLKIRSTKLEDSAMYFCAGRGLAGAFEQYFGPGTRLTVT.

Only a few counts were recorded for this clonotype. V gene TRBV6-1 combines with J gene TRBJ1-2; the match to TRBD1 covers 7 bases. Germline assignment: CDR1 MNHNS and CDR2 SASEGT. This CDR3 is 13 amino acids long. V trimming: 5 bases; J trimming: 4 bases; junction bases outside the gene matches: 4. In nucleotides, the CDR3 is TGTGCCAGCAGTAGAGACAGGGCCTATGGCTACACCTTC. Translated: CASSRDRAYGYTF.